This paragraph covers one T cell receptor beta chain sequence. Trimming at V came to 7 bases and at J to 6 bases, leaving 4 bases not matched to a gene. This CDR3 is 14 amino acids long. The germline V gene has CDR1 MNHNS and CDR2 SASEGT. TCRdb reprocessed the 5' RACE reads with MiXCR, giving one entry per CDR3 protein. The data contain under 150,000 distinct CDR3 sequences, about 10% of them singletons. This sample stems from a study of spatial heterogeneity in lung cancer. As to time point: blood at routine non-recurrence follow-up after resection. The chain recombines TRBV6-1 with TRBJ1-5; TRBD1 agrees at 12 bases. The material sequenced was PBMCs, taken at follow-up. This clonotype was obtained from a female donor with early-stage non-small cell lung cancer. The CDR3 loop reads CASKGQGASQPQHF. As DNA, the CDR3 is TGTGCCAGCAAGGGACAGGGGGCCAGTCAGCCCCAGCATTTT.